Ten or more counts support the clone carrying this TCR beta chain. Its antigen is currently unknown. The sample comes from a study of T cell repertoires in cytomegalovirus infection. Findings of the study overall: Based on cumulative public TCR beta family frequency, carriers of CMV plus the relevant HLA were identified. Clonotype analysis showed dominance of the ex vivo response by HLA-C-restricted CMV-specific TCR beta clonotypes.

Germline values: CDR1 ENHRY, CDR2 SYGVKD. The length of the CDR3 is 14 residues. J lost 3 bases, V lost 6 bases, and 7 bases had no gene match. From the reads, TCRdb called clonotypes with MiXCR, one entry per CDR3 protein. The repertoire consists of 150,000 to 200,000 distinct CDR3 sequences, with 8% to 10% occurring once and the leading ten covering roughly 4.8%. This TCR was sampled from a human donor in good health (CMV status not recorded). Some clones in this sample may be carry-over from other donors' samples. The V call is TRBV10-3, the J call TRBJ2-7; 8 nucleotides line up with TRBD1. Input material: PBMCs. The CDR3 DNA reads TGTGCCATCAGGCCCGGGACAGGCCACTACGAGCAGTACTTC. This encodes CAIRPGTGHYEQYF.